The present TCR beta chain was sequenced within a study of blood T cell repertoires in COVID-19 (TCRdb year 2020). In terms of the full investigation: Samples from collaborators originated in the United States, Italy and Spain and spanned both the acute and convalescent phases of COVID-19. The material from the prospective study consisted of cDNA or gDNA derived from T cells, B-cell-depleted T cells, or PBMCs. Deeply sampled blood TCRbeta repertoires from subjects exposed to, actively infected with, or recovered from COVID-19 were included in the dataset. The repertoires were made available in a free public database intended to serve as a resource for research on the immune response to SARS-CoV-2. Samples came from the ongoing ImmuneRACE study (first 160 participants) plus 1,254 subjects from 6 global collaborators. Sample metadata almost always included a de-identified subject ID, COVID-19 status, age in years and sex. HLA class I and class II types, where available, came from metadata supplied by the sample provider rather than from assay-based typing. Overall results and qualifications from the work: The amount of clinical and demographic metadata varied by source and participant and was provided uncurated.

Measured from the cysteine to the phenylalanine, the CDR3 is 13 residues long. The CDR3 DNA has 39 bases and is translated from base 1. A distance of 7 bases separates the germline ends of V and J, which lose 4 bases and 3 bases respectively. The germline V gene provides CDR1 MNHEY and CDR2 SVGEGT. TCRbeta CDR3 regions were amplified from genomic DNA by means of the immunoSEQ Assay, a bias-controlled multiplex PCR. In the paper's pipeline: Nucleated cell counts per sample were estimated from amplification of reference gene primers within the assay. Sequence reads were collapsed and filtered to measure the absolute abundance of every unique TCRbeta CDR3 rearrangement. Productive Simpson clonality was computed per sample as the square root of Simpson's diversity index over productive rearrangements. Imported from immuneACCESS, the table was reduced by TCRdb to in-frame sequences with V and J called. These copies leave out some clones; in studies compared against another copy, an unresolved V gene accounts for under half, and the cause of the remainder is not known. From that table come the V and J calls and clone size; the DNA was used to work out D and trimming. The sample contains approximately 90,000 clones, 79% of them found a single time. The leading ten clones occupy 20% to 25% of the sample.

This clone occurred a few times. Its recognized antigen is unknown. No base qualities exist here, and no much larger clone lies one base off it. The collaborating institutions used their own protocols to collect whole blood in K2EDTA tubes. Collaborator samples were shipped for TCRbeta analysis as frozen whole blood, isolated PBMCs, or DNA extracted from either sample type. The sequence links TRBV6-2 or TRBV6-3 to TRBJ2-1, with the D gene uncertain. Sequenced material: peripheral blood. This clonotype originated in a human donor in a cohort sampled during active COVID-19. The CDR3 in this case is CASSLGVYNEQFF. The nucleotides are TGTGCCAGCAGTTTAGGAGTCTACAATGAGCAGTTCTTC.